The rows below give T cell receptor beta chains drawn from one sample of a study of blood T cell repertoires in COVID-19. This table comes from immunoSEQ multiplex PCR, and its TCRdb copy is limited to in-frame clones, with some not included. Of 40,000 to 50,000 clones listed, about nine tenths are singletons. The sample taken for sequencing was peripheral blood. The receptor set was obtained from a human donor in a cohort sampled during active COVID-19. CDR3s leave out the opening cysteine and the closing phenylalanine or tryptophan. Fields, in order: clone size, V gene, CDR3 protein. Size is omitted from some rows. Given values are once, few, many or a class for expanded clones.

>NA|TRBV12-5
ASGLTGTVTHEQY
>NA|TRBV4-3
ASSETGNTEAF
>NA|TRBV28
ASSSPGQGSLNPLVSTDTQY
>NA|TRBV7-3
ASSRLAGNTGELF
>NA|TRBV7-9
ASNSAGGKGEKLF
>once|TRBV7-9
ASSMTGTLGEQY
>NA|TRBV3-1/TRBV3-2
ASSQRDRNYGYT
>NA|TRBV6-5
ASSDPGNQPQH
>NA|TRBV4-2
ASSPEHSNQPQH
>NA|TRBV6-4
ATTPGQGAPKNIQY
>NA|TRBV18
ASSNRVSETQY